The source of this T cell receptor beta chain is a study of type 1 regulatory T cells. Study-level information: This in vitro CD4 product, T-allo10, is enriched for Tr1 cells and alloantigen-specific.

The CDR3 runs to 14 residues. Germline trimming cut 6 bases from V and 5 bases from J; bases unmatched to any gene: 2. Germline CDR1 and CDR2: SNHLY and FYNNEI. On this clonotype: The antigen is undetermined.

TCRdb processed the reads anew with MiXCR; each CDR3 protein has one entry. This sample has 55,000 to 65,000 distinct CDR3 sequences, with approximately 60% found just once. The receptor was isolated from a human donor in good health. The rearrangement links TRBV2 to TRBJ2-1; 12 positions agree with TRBD2. The sequencing sample was made of cultured non-Tr1 T cells, either the whole culture or a sorted T cell fraction (not recorded which). CDR3: CASSRLAGDNEQFF. For the CDR3, the DNA is TGTGCCAGCAGCAGACTAGCGGGAGACAATGAGCAGTTCTTC.